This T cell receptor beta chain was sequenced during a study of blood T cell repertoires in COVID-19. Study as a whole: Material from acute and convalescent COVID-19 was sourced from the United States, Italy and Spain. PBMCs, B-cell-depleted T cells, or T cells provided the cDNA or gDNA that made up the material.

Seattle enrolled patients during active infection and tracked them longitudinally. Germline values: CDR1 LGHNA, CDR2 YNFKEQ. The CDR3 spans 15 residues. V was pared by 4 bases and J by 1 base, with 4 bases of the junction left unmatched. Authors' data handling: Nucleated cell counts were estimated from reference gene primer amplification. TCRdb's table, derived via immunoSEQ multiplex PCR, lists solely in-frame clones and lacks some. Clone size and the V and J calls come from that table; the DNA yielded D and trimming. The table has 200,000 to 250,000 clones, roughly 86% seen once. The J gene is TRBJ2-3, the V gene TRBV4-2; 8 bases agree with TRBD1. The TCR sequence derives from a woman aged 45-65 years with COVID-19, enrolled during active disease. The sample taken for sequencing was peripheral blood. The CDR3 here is CASSLQGDGTDTQYF. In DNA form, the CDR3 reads TGTGCCAGCAGCCTACAGGGGGATGGCACAGATACGCAGTATTTT.